Listed here are 13 T cell receptor beta chains from one sample, sequenced in a study of blood T cell repertoires in COVID-19. Data came from immunoSEQ multiplex PCR; TCRdb stores just in-frame clones and leaves some out. Among around 67,000 clones listed, around 80% were seen once. The sequenced sample was peripheral blood. These receptors were taken from a human donor in a cohort sampled during active COVID-19.

The V gene is TRBV7-9, the J gene TRBJ2-1; perhaps TRBD2 as D (7 bases). V lost 1 base to trimming and J lost 7 bases, with 11 bases between them. The CDR3 loop spans 14 amino acids. Germline CDR1 is SEHNR and CDR2 is FQNEAQ (reference sequence). CDR3 DNA sequence: TGTGCCAGCAGCTTAGGGGGAGGGGGGAATGAGCAGTTCTTC. This gives the protein CASSLGGGGNEQFF.

The rearrangement links TRBV11-2 to TRBJ2-7, with TRBD2 identical over 11 bases. CDR3 length: 15 residues. Germline V gives CDR1 SGHAT, CDR2 FQNNGV. V trimming: 3 bases; J trimming: 2 bases; junction bases outside the gene matches: 3. The CDR3 region has the DNA TGTGCCAGCAGCTTTTTAGCGGGAGGGACCTACGAGCAGTACTTC. This translates into CASSFLAGGTYEQYF.

This clone was seen only a few times. The chain couples TRBV5-4 to TRBJ2-1; no definite D call. The V end lost 1 base, the J end lost 7 bases, and 9 bases lay between the germline ends. Germline CDR1 SGHNT, CDR2 YYREEE (reference sequence). CDR3 length: 13 amino acids. CDR3 loop: CASSLPPENEQFF. In DNA form, the CDR3 reads TGTGCCAGCAGCTTGCCCCCGGAGAATGAGCAGTTCTTC. Complete variable domain (other parts from reference TRBV5-4 and TRBJ2-1): ETGVTQSPTHLIKTRGQQVTLRCSSQSGHNTVSWYQQALGQGPQFIFQYYREEENGRGNFPPRFSGLQFPNYSSELNVNALELDDSALYLCASSLPPENEQFFGPGTRLTVL.

A single count supports this clone. The chain uses TRBV12-1 and TRBJ2-7; TRBD1 is the table's D call and was not checked against the DNA. TRBV12-1 corresponds to a pseudogene. CDR3 length equals 14 residues. The CDR3 bases are TGTGCCAGCAGCCCCCCAGGATCCCATTACGAGCAGTACTTC. Its protein product is CASSPPGSHYEQYF.

This clone has a handful of counts. The chain carries TRBV6-1 and TRBJ2-7; 9 bases are a match to TRBD2. This CDR3 is built from 15 residues. V lost 2 bases, J lost 1 base, and 3 bases stayed unmatched. CDR1 is MNHNS, CDR2 SASEGT, per germline. The CDR3 sequence: CASSETAGGSYEQYF. The CDR3 coding sequence is TGTGCCAGCAGTGAAACGGCGGGAGGGTCCTACGAGCAGTACTTC.

The rearrangement joins TRBV12-3 or TRBV12-4 to TRBJ2-1, with a weak D call TRBD1 (5 bases). There are 12 residues in the CDR3. V was pared by 6 bases and J by 10 bases, with 13 bases between. The CDR3 bases are TGTGCCAGCAGACCAGCCGACAGAGAGCAGTTCTTC. Encoded protein: CASRPADREQFF.

This clone was seen ten or more times. The rearrangement links TRBV28 to TRBJ1-6; 8 bases match TRBD1. The V gene's germline CDR1 is MDHEN and CDR2 SYDVKM. Losses at the gene ends were 5 bases for V and 5 bases for J; bases not matched to a gene: 5. This CDR3 contains 15 residues. CDR3 sequence: CASSPVTGDNSPLHF. Written as DNA, the CDR3 is TGTGCCAGCAGTCCAGTGACAGGGGATAATTCACCCCTCCACTTT.

This clone was recorded once. This chain links TRBV24-1 with TRBJ1-3; no clear D. This CDR3 comprises 16 residues. Trimming took 1 base from V and 3 from J, leaving 12 bases between them. Germline V gives CDR1 KGHDR, CDR2 SFDVKD. The CDR3 sequence: CATSDFGSRDGNTIYF. The CDR3 DNA reads TGTGCCACCAGTGATTTTGGTTCACGGGATGGAAACACCATATATTTT.

The CDR3 bases are TGTGCCAGTAGTATCAGTCACAAAGAGACCCAGTACTTC. Amino acid sequence: CASSISHKETQYF. The V call is TRBV19, the J call TRBJ2-5; D remains ambiguous. The CDR3 has 13 residues. Trimming pared 3 bases from V and 3 bases from J, leaving 8 bases between. The germline V gene has CDR1 LNHDA and CDR2 SQIVND (reference sequence).

The chain employs TRBV5-1 and TRBJ2-1, with a tentative D call TRBD1 (6 bases). Germline CDR1 reads SGHRS; CDR2 reads YFSETQ. Trimming left V 3 bases short and J 5 bases short, with 18 bases between. CDR3 length: 16 amino acids. The CDR3 DNA follows: TGCGCCAGCAGCTATGGACAGCAGGTGACCAACAATGAGCAGTTCTTC. It translates to CASSYGQQVTNNEQFF.

The chain employs TRBV6-5 and TRBJ1-5; a weak D match, TRBD1 (5 bases). The CDR3 is 13 residues long. Trimming took off 6 bases at V and 6 bases at J, with 12 bases between the two ends. Per germline, CDR1 MNHEY and CDR2 SVGAGI. CDR3 in DNA: TGTGCCAGCAGCCCGGAGGGGCGTCAGCCCCAGCATTTT. The encoded protein is CASSPEGRQPQHF.

CDR3 amino acids: CASSLSGRSIDTQYF. In nucleotides, the CDR3 is TGCGCCAGCAGCCTTAGCGGGAGGAGTATAGATACGCAGTATTTT. The chain combines TRBV5-1 with TRBJ2-3, with 10 bases aligning to TRBD2. J lost 5 bases, V lost 4 bases, and 7 bases had no gene match. Germline loops: CDR1 SGHRS, CDR2 YFSETQ. There are 15 residues in the CDR3.

The CDR3 bases are TGTGCCAGCTCACCAGCGGGAGGGCCGATAGATACGCAGTATTTT. Protein sequence: CASSPAGGPIDTQYF. V and J are TRBV18 and TRBJ2-3; 9 bases line up with TRBD2. The CDR3 runs to 15 residues. Unmatched junction bases numbered 5, after V lost 2 bases and J lost 5 bases. Germline CDR1 is KGHSH and CDR2 is LQKENI.